This T cell receptor (beta chain) is drawn from a study of post-analysis software for immune sequencing data. Study context: Secondary progressive, relapsing-remitting and progressive-relapsing multiple sclerosis were among the included disease courses. Study-wide results and caveats: Five or six TRBV segments appeared more often in patients than in controls, and TRBV5-6, TRBV5-1 and TRBV20-1 were among these. Strong co-clustering by F measure linked samples that shared a preparation batch. Normalized Chao1 diversity was significantly reduced in patients versus controls.

CDR1 and CDR2 (germline): MNHEY, SVGAGI. Germline trimming cut 0 bases from V and 5 bases from J; bases unmatched to any gene: 1. The CDR3 is made up of 14 amino acids. Of note for this clonotype: The antigen is undetermined.

Unique molecular identifiers were present in the TCR beta cDNA libraries. The authors obtained roughly 500,000 cDNA molecules from around 0.96 to 9.9 million T cells. TCRdb itself ran the PCR reads through MiXCR, one entry per CDR3 protein. The table has approximately 730,000 distinct CDR3 sequences, around 45% seen once. The chain is built from TRBV6-5 and TRBJ2-1; 7 bases match TRBD1. The sequencing sample was made of blood. This TCR derives from a girl under 18 with multiple sclerosis. Here the CDR3 reads CASSYSGQNNEQFF. CDR3 nucleotide sequence: TGTGCCAGCAGTTACTCGGGACAGAACAATGAGCAGTTCTTC.